A single sample gave rise to the 22 T cell receptor beta chains below, sequenced in a study of EBV T-cell therapy then PD-1 blockade in nasopharyngeal carcinoma. Only in-frame clones appear in the TCRdb table, and some are missing; sequencing was by immunoSEQ multiplex PCR. Here the sample spans roughly 22,000 clones, 82% being singletons. This sample's treatment: AdE1-LMPpoly-expanded autologous EBV-specific T-cell therapy followed by anti-PD-1 nivolumab. These receptors have no identified antigens. Specimen: CD8+ T cells from blood, collected at day -245 from a patient whose treatment included autologous EBV-specific T cells and nivolumab. The receptors shown here come from a man aged 40-49 years with nasopharyngeal carcinoma.

V is TRBV30 and J is TRBJ1-2; no clear D. The CDR3 sequence is 14 residues long. Germline V lookup: CDR1 GTSNPN, CDR2 SVGIG (reference sequence). The CDR3 sequence is CAQSAGVGNYGYTF. The CDR3 coding sequence is TGTGCTCAGTCGGCGGGAGTGGGAAACTATGGCTACACCTTC.

This clone was seen only once. The chain has TRBV2 and TRBJ2-5; D gene unclear. Between the trimmed V and J ends, which lost 3 bases and 0 bases, there was a span of 8 bases. The CDR3 is 14 residues long. Germline V lookup: CDR1 SNHLY, CDR2 FYNNEI. CDR3 residues: CASSDNNNQETQYF. The CDR3 DNA reads TGTGCCAGCAGTGATAACAACAACCAAGAGACCCAGTACTTC.

This chain connects TRBV27 to TRBJ2-4; D not resolved. The CDR3 length is 13 residues. V was clipped by 5 bases and J by 4 bases, with 9 bases between them. The germline gives CDR1 MNHEY, CDR2 SMNVEV (reference sequence). CDR3 sequence reads: CASSPMGKNIQYF. The CDR3 bases are TGTGCCAGCAGTCCGATGGGGAAAAACATTCAGTACTTC.

This chain links TRBV2 with TRBJ1-1; D remains ambiguous. The germline V and J ends were trimmed by 7 bases and 9 bases, with 18 bases remaining between them. The CDR3 has 13 residues. Germline assignment: CDR1 SNHLY and CDR2 FYNNEI. The DNA for the CDR3 is TGTGCCAGCATCGGGGTTCCCAATGTTCAAGCTTTCTTT. Amino acids: CASIGVPNVQAFF.

Points on this clone: A junction boundary mismatches the germline segment, possibly from a read error. V usage is TRBV7-9 and J usage is TRBJ1-5, with 8 bases identical to TRBD1. Germline-derived CDR1 and CDR2 are SEHNR and FQNEAQ (reference sequence). The CDR3 has 16 amino acids. The CDR3 protein is CASSLVSGTGLWPKHF. CDR3 DNA: TGTGCCAGCAGCTTAGTTTCCGGGACAGGACTGTGGCCCAAGCATTTT.

The V gene is TRBV4-1, the J gene TRBJ2-7; D may be TRBD2 (5 bases). V lost 5 bases and J 2 bases, leaving 13 bases between the germline ends. Germline lookup yields CDR1 MGHRA and CDR2 YSYEKL. The CDR3 contains 14 residues. CDR3 in DNA: TGCGCCAGCAGCATCCGGACTGTAACCTACGAGCAGTACTTC. Translating gives CASSIRTVTYEQYF.

The rearrangement joins TRBV10-3 to TRBJ2-3; D is possibly TRBD1 or TRBD2 (5 bases each). Trimming stripped 2 bases from V and 2 bases from J, with 14 bases between. This CDR3 is 16 amino acids long. CDR1 and CDR2 (germline): ENHRY, SYGVKD. The CDR3 nucleotides read TGTGCCATCAGTGAGCCTACGAGGGGAAACACAGATACGCAGTATTTT. As protein: CAISEPTRGNTDTQYF.

This rearrangement joins TRBV24-1 to TRBJ2-3; D assignment may be TRBD1 or TRBD2 (6 bases each). This CDR3 comprises 18 residues. Germline V lookup: CDR1 KGHDR, CDR2 SFDVKD. V was trimmed by 8 bases and J by 6 bases, leaving 29 bases between them. CDR3 residues: CATMGLGGAGGPPDTQYF. Here the CDR3 DNA reads TGTGCCACCATGGGGCTGGGGGGCGCAGGTGGTCCCCCGGATACGCAGTATTTT.

V gene TRBV15 combines with J gene TRBJ2-5, with 8 bases aligning to TRBD2. This CDR3 is 15 amino acids long. V gave up 0 bases and J gave up 5 bases; unmatched junction bases: 5. Germline assignment: CDR1 LNHNV and CDR2 YYDKDF (reference sequence). Here the CDR3 reads CATSRDRGGRETQYF. CDR3 coding DNA: TGTGCCACCAGCAGAGATCGGGGGGGCAGGGAGACCCAGTACTTC.

The CDR3 loop reads CASSQERGEDTQYF. CDR3 coding DNA: TGCGCCAGCAGCCAAGAGAGAGGGGAGGATACGCAGTATTTT. The chain has TRBV4-3 and TRBJ2-3; D is possibly TRBD1 or TRBD2 (5 bases each). Germline V lookup: CDR1 LGHNA, CDR2 YSLEER. V lost 0 bases, J lost 6 bases, and 10 bases lay in between. CDR3 length: 14 residues.

The chain links TRBV5-1 to TRBJ1-2; D is possibly TRBD1 (6 bases). V shed 0 bases and J shed 0 bases, with 6 bases lying between them. The CDR3 covers 14 residues. In germline, CDR1 is SGHRS, CDR2 YFSETQ. The CDR3 here is CASSLDRANYGYTF. DNA for the CDR3: TGCGCCAGCAGCTTGGACAGGGCTAACTATGGCTACACCTTC.

Comment on this clone: The identical CDR3 is also encoded by other nucleotide sequences in the sample. The chain is built from TRBV18 and TRBJ1-4, with D possibly TRBD1 on 6 matching bases. V was clipped by 3 bases and J by 0 bases, with 23 bases between them. Germline lookup yields CDR1 KGHSH and CDR2 LQKENI. The CDR3 has 20 amino acids. Here the CDR3 DNA reads TGTGCCAGCTCACCGGTTCCCGCAGGGGTCGTTTACGCAACTAATGAAAAACTGTTTTTT. Its translation is CASSPVPAGVVYATNEKLFF.

The CDR3 loop is CASSPVPGQGGGYTF. CDR3 DNA: TGTGCCAGCAGCCCCGTCCCGGGACAGGGAGGCGGCTACACCTTC. This chain connects TRBV7-2 to TRBJ1-2, with 9 bases aligning to TRBD1. CDR1 is SGHTA, CDR2 FQGNSA, per germline. Trimming cost V 5 bases and J 8 bases; bases outside gene matches: 12. The CDR3 length is 15 residues.

This sequence joins TRBV28 and TRBJ2-7; D gene ambiguous. The germline V and J ends were trimmed by 10 bases and 0 bases, with 19 bases remaining between them. The CDR3 has 15 amino acids. Germline CDR1 reads MDHEN; CDR2 reads SYDVKM. CDR3 bases: TGTGCCACCGCGCCAGTGGCACCCCCCTCCTACGAGCAGTACTTC. Protein: CATAPVAPPSYEQYF.

The chain employs TRBV5-1 and TRBJ1-2, with D hard to call. This CDR3 contains 14 residues. Per the germline V gene, CDR1 is SGHRS and CDR2 is YFSETQ. With 1 base removed from V and 5 bases from J, the gap between germline ends came to 12 bases. CDR3 bases: TGCGCCAGCAGCTTGAAGTCAGGCGGATATGGCTACACCTTC. This translates into CASSLKSGGYGYTF.

The chain employs TRBV6-1 and TRBJ1-1; perhaps TRBD1 as D (6 bases). The V end was cut by 3 bases, the J end by 1 base, with 21 bases between. CDR3 length equals 18 residues. The germline CDR1 and CDR2 sequences are MNHNS and SASEGT. CDR3 amino acids: CASSEDSGANFRNTEAFF. DNA of the CDR3: TGTGCCAGCAGTGAGGATTCAGGGGCTAACTTCCGGAACACTGAAGCTTTCTTT.

The sample holds a few counts of this clone. This rearrangement joins TRBV19 to TRBJ1-1, with D unclear. The CDR3 contains 15 residues. V shed 8 bases and J shed 1 base, with 17 bases lying between them. Germline assignment: CDR1 LNHDA and CDR2 SQIVND (reference sequence). This CDR3 reads CASLHQLPPNTEAFF. Here the CDR3 DNA reads TGTGCCAGTCTTCATCAGTTACCTCCGAACACTGAAGCTTTCTTT.

This chain connects TRBV6-5 to TRBJ1-2; D unclear. There are 15 residues in the CDR3. Germline values: CDR1 MNHEY, CDR2 SVGAGI. V was pared by 0 bases and J by 4 bases, with 12 bases between. Here the CDR3 DNA reads TGTGCCAGCAGTTACTCGATGTACGGCTCCTATGGCTACACCTTC. This sequence encodes CASSYSMYGSYGYTF.

The chain joins TRBV11-1 to TRBJ1-6, with D hard to call. V was pared by 2 bases and J by 6 bases, with 8 bases between. The CDR3 runs 14 residues. The germline gives CDR1 SGHAT, CDR2 FQDESV (reference sequence). Written as DNA, the CDR3 is TGTGCCAGCAGCTTATTAGGAATTAATTCACCCCTCCACTTT. Amino acids: CASSLLGINSPLHF.

V gene TRBV6-4 combines with J gene TRBJ2-1, with 8 nucleotides matching TRBD2. The CDR3 spans 14 residues. The junction had 3 bases not matched to a gene; V was cut back by 3 bases and J by 5 bases. The germline CDR1 and CDR2 sequences are MRHNA and SNTAGT. The CDR3 nucleotides are TGTGCCAGCAGTGAGCGGGGGGACCACAATGAGCAGTTCTTC. It yields the protein CASSERGDHNEQFF.

This chain uses TRBV7-9 with TRBJ2-3; D gene uncertain. This CDR3 comprises 12 residues. Germline CDR1 reads SEHNR; CDR2 reads FQNEAQ (reference sequence). V was trimmed by 4 bases and J by 11 bases, leaving 13 bases between them. CDR3: CASSSNHLQQYF. In DNA form, the CDR3 reads TGTGCCAGCAGCTCCAATCATCTCCAGCAGTATTTT.

This rearrangement joins TRBV7-9 to TRBJ2-1; the D gene could be TRBD1 or TRBD2 (6 bases each). The CDR3 is 13 residues long. The germline V and J ends were trimmed by 3 bases and 9 bases, with 12 bases remaining between them. The germline V gene has CDR1 SEHNR and CDR2 FQNEAQ (reference sequence). The CDR3 nucleotides are TGTGCCAGCAGCTTGGTGGGGGGCGGTGAGCAGTTCTTC. This encodes CASSLVGGGEQFF. Variable domain in full (rest from reference TRBV7-9 and TRBJ2-1): DTGVSQNPRHKITKRGQNVTFRCDPISEHNRLYWYRQTLGQGPEFLTYFQNEAQLEKSRLLSDRFSAERPKGSFSTLEIQRTEQGDSAMYLCASSLVGGGEQFFGPGTRLTVL.